These T cell receptor beta chains were read from a single sample in a study of blood T cell repertoires in COVID-19. Libraries were prepared by immunoSEQ multiplex PCR; TCRdb keeps only in-frame clonotypes and omits some of them. This table holds approximately 190,000 clones, approximately 79% found once. The sample comprised peripheral blood. These receptors all come from a man aged 25-45 years with active or convalescent COVID-19. The CDR3 runs from the conserved cysteine through the conserved F or W. Each record gives: J gene, V gene, CDR3 protein.

>TRBJ1-4|TRBV5-1
CASSPLARGYNEKLFF
>TRBJ2-5|TRBV6-5
CASSYGQLQETQYF
>TRBJ2-5|TRBV25-1
CASSEFRGEETQYF
>TRBJ2-3|TRBV14
CASRDRVSTDTQYF
>TRBJ1-2|TRBV28
CASSLGAGHYGYTF
>TRBJ2-7|TRBV12-5
CASGFPARGTYEQYF
>TRBJ1-3|TRBV19
CASSIQGQGATGNTIYF
>TRBJ1-1|TRBV6-5
CASSIGANTEAFF
>TRBJ1-5|TRBV6-5
CASSYSITGTQPQHF
>TRBJ2-1|TRBV7-6
CASSELPNRLANNEQFF
>TRBJ1-1|TRBV27
CASSLSREEEAFF
>TRBJ2-7|TRBV12-3/TRBV12-4
CASSQSYEQYF
>TRBJ1-4|TRBV18
CASSPQTSEKLFF
>TRBJ1-4|TRBV24-1
CATSVPDSHLFF
>TRBJ1-4|TRBV27
CASGESRPEKLFF
>TRBJ2-1|TRBV4-3
CASSQDTGYYNEQFF
>TRBJ1-6|TRBV7-6
CASSPTGADNSPLHF
>TRBJ2-2|TRBV5-1
CASSLRSPGQNTGELFF
>TRBJ1-5|TRBV27
CASSSGTGIGQPQHF
>TRBJ1-1|TRBV7-3
CASSSGDRNTEAFF
>TRBJ2-1|TRBV11-2
CASSSTSGGGNEQFF
>TRBJ1-2|TRBV6-5
CASRKTGGNGYTF
>TRBJ1-5|TRBV11-2
CASSLEKGVSNQPQHF
>TRBJ1-1|TRBV25-1
CASSAGEHTEAFF
>TRBJ2-3|TRBV7-8
CASSSGLAGVSTDTQYF
>TRBJ1-3|TRBV7-9
CASSPQGASGNTIYF
>TRBJ1-3|TRBV9
CASSVDRTGAGNTIYF
>TRBJ1-5|TRBV6-4
CASSPTDSNQPQHF
>TRBJ2-7|TRBV10-2
CASSGAGGRDEQYF
>TRBJ2-1|TRBV11-2
CASSLVPEGYNEQFF
>TRBJ1-2|TRBV30
CASSQGNYGYTF
>TRBJ2-3|TRBV27
CASSLNIAGGTTDTQYF
>TRBJ2-4|TRBV7-3
CASSLDGQGQNIQYF
>TRBJ2-2|TRBV6-1
CASSGLAGGNTGELFF
>TRBJ1-5|TRBV7-2
CASSLGAIQPQHF
>TRBJ1-3|TRBV6-5
CASSYSGQPGNTIYF
>TRBJ2-2|TRBV19
CASTQLAGGGTGELFF
>TRBJ1-2|TRBV19
CASSMRDLGGYTF
>TRBJ1-4|TRBV9
CASSGEGSNSGKLFF
>TRBJ1-5|TRBV6-5
CASSYSPTGGSQPQHF
>TRBJ2-3|TRBV5-1
CASRGTSTDTQYF
>TRBJ2-1|TRBV2
CASRDSPSSYNEQFF
>TRBJ2-7|TRBV5-8
CASSRGTSGSGYYEQYF
>TRBJ1-6|TRBV7-9
CASSSGQGNSPLHF
>TRBJ2-3|TRBV4-1
CASSQVFSGLTDTQYF
>TRBJ1-1|TRBV3-1/TRBV3-2
CASSQDGAGRNTEAFF
>TRBJ1-1|TRBV3-1/TRBV3-2
CASSPRQGYTEAFF